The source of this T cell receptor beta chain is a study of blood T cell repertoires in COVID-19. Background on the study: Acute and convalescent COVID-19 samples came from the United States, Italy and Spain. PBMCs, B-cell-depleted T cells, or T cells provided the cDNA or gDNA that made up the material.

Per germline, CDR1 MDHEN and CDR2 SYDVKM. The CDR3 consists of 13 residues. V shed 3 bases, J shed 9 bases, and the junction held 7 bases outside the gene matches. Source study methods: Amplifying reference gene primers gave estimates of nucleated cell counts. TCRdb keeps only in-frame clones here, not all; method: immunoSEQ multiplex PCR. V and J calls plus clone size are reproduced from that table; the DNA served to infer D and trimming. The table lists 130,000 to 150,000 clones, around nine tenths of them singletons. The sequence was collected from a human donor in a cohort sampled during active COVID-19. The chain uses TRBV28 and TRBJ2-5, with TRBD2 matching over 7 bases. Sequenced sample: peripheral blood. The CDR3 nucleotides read TGTGCCAGCAGTTTCCGGGTCCGGGGGGCCCAGTACTTC. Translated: CASSFRVRGAQYF. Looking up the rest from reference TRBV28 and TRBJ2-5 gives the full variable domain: DVKVTQSSRYLVKRTGEKVFLECVQDMDHENMFWYRQDPGLGLRLIYFSYDVKMKEKGDIPEGYSVSREKKERFSLILESASTNQTSMYLCASSFRVRGAQYFGPGTRLLVL.